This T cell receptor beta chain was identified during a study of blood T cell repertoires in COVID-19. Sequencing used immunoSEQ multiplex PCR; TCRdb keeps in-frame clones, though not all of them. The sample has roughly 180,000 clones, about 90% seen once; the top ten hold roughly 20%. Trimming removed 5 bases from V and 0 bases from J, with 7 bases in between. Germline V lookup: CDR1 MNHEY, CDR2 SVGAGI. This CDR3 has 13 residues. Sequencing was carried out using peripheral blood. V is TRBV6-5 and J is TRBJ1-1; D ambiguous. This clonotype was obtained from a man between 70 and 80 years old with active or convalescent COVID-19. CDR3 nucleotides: TGTGCCAGCAGTACGGGTTTGAACACTGAAGCTTTCTTT. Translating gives CASSTGLNTEAFF.